This TCR beta chain was sequenced during a study of blood T cell repertoires in COVID-19. Germline V gene data show CDR1 as SGHTA and CDR2 as FQGNSA. The CDR3 has 16 amino acids. V gave up 4 bases and J gave up 2 bases, with 16 bases separating them. Only in-frame clones appear in the TCRdb table, and some are missing; sequencing was by immunoSEQ multiplex PCR. The data contain under 200,000 clones, 65% to 85% of them seen just once; the ten biggest clones take up about 5.3%. The sequenced sample was PBMCs or T cells enriched from blood (not recorded which). This sequence originates from a woman between 35 and 50 years old with acute COVID-19. This chain links TRBV7-2 with TRBJ2-3, with no clear D. This CDR3 reads CASSSLASDNTDTQYF. The DNA of the CDR3 is TGTGCCAGCAGCTCCCTGGCATCAGATAACACAGATACGCAGTATTTT.